The next 21 T cell receptor beta chains were all read from a single sample in a study of regulatory T cells in long-lasting Graves disease. Noted time point: newly diagnosed GD, antithyroid drugs for less than 3 months. With RNA extracted from PBMCs as input, the TCR library was made. HTBI primers from iRepertoire and Arm-PCR of CDR3 regions yielded the TCR beta libraries. Each CDR3 protein is one row after TCRdb ran MiXCR on the multiplex PCR reads. Of some 230,000 distinct CDR3 sequences in the sample, approximately 16% were seen once. The sample was peripheral blood mononuclear cells (PBMCs), taken at new diagnosis, from a patient treated with antithyroid drugs. The source of these receptors is a female donor with Graves disease.

This chain connects TRBV6-1 to TRBJ2-7; the D call may be TRBD1 or TRBD2 (5 bases each). Trimming cost V 5 bases and J 2 bases, with 13 bases left between them. CDR3 length equals 14 residues. CDR1 is MNHNS and CDR2 is SASEGT in the germline V gene. The CDR3, as DNA: TGTGCCAGCAGTCGACAGATGGGGGCCTACGAGCAGTACTTC. Protein: CASSRQMGAYEQYF.

This chain connects TRBV2 to TRBJ2-5; 12 nucleotides line up with TRBD2. The germline gives CDR1 SNHLY, CDR2 FYNNEI. J lost 9 bases, V lost 3 bases, and 5 bases had no gene match. CDR3 length equals 14 residues. The CDR3 DNA reads as TGTGCCAGCAGTGAGACTAGCGGGAGATGGTCCCAGTACTTC. It translates to CASSETSGRWSQYF.

This clonotype has ten or more counts. The rearrangement links TRBV10-2 to TRBJ2-7; 7 bases are a match to TRBD2. CDR3 size: 14 residues. V trimming: 7 bases; J trimming: 4 bases; junction bases outside the gene matches: 10. From germline, CDR1 is WSHSY and CDR2 SAAADI. CDR3 amino acids: CASIGGRASYEQYF. For the CDR3, the DNA is TGCGCCAGCATTGGAGGGAGGGCCTCTTACGAGCAGTACTTC.

This clonotype was seen repeatedly, ten times or more. The chain has TRBV6-9 and TRBJ1-5; D gene unclear. CDR1 and CDR2 (germline): MNHGY, SVAAGI. CDR3 length: 13 residues. Trimming cost V 4 bases and J 6 bases, with 10 bases left between them. CDR3 amino acids: CASSLVVGQPQHF. The CDR3 region has the DNA TGTGCCAGCAGTTTAGTGGTAGGTCAGCCCCAGCATTTT.

The chain employs TRBV11-3 and TRBJ2-5; 7 nucleotides align to TRBD1. CDR1 and CDR2 (germline): SGHNT, YENEEA. The CDR3 spans 16 residues. The ends lost 1 base at V and 5 bases at J; junction bases unmatched: 10. The CDR3 DNA reads as TGTGCCAGCAGCTTAGGTACCCTGCCCAGGGGGGAGACCCAGTACTTC. Protein product: CASSLGTLPRGETQYF.

The table lists this clonotype with many counts. The chain links TRBV24-1 to TRBJ2-1, with TRBD2 matching 12 bases. CDR3 length: 15 residues. V shed 3 bases and J 4 bases; nucleotides not matched to a gene: 0. CDR1 and CDR2 (germline): KGHDR, SFDVKD. The CDR3 bases are TGTGCCACCAGTGATGGGACTAGCGGGTACAATGAGCAGTTCTTC. Its translation: CATSDGTSGYNEQFF.

This clonotype was counted ten times or more. The rearrangement joins TRBV7-2 to TRBJ1-5; D is possibly TRBD1 (6 bases). The germline V gene encodes CDR1 SGHTA and CDR2 FQGNSA. This CDR3 region has 15 residues. V lost 5 bases and J lost 4, with 15 bases in between. In nucleotides, the CDR3 is TGTGCCAGCAGCATGGGGACATTGGCGAATCAGCCCCAGCATTTT. Its translation is CASSMGTLANQPQHF.

This clonotype appeared many times. The rearrangement uses TRBV24-1 and TRBJ2-3; the match to TRBD1 covers 7 bases. V lost 0 bases to trimming and J lost 1 base; unmatched junction nucleotides: 0. CDR3 length: 15 residues. Germline lookup yields CDR1 KGHDR and CDR2 SFDVKD. The CDR3 sequence is CATSDLTGGTDTQYF. The DNA for the CDR3 is TGTGCCACCAGTGATTTGACAGGGGGCACAGATACGCAGTATTTT.

This clonotype was counted at least ten times. The V and J genes are TRBV7-8 and TRBJ1-5; D unresolved. The germline V and J ends were trimmed by 5 bases and 11 bases, with 10 bases remaining between them. CDR3 length equals 11 residues. Germline loops: CDR1 SGHVS, CDR2 FQNEAQ. The DNA for the CDR3 is TGTGCCAGCAGCAACTCCGGCACCCAGCATTTT. Encoded protein: CASSNSGTQHF.

The table lists this clonotype with many counts. The chain combines TRBV5-1 with TRBJ1-5; maybe TRBD1 (5 bases). V gave up 6 bases and J gave up 1 base, with 14 bases separating them. The CDR3 has 15 residues. The germline gives CDR1 SGHRS, CDR2 YFSETQ. The CDR3 reads CASTATGESNQPQHF. The CDR3 DNA sequence: TGCGCCAGCACCGCGACGGGGGAAAGCAATCAGCCCCAGCATTTT.

In this sample, this clonotype turned up many times. J is TRBJ2-2 and V is TRBV24-1; the D call may be TRBD1 or TRBD2 (5 bases each). The CDR3 is made up of 14 amino acids. Per the germline V gene, CDR1 is KGHDR and CDR2 is SFDVKD. Deletions cut 1 base from V and 8 bases from J, with 10 bases between. As DNA, the CDR3 is TGTGCCACCAGTGATTTAAGAGGGGAGGGGGAGCTGTTTTTT. The encoded protein is CATSDLRGEGELFF.

This clonotype has at least ten counts. J is TRBJ2-1 and V is TRBV11-2, with 7 bases that match TRBD1. Germline V gives CDR1 SGHAT, CDR2 FQNNGV. V lost 5 bases to trimming and J lost 10 bases; unmatched junction nucleotides: 5. The CDR3 contains 12 residues. CDR3 loop: CASSTLGGEQFF. The CDR3 bases are TGTGCCAGCAGCACCCTAGGGGGCGAGCAGTTCTTC. The complete variable domain, with remaining parts taken from reference TRBV11-2 and TRBJ2-1, reads EAGVAQSPRYKIIEKRQSVAFWCNPISGHATLYWYQQILGQGPKLLIQFQNNGVVDDSQLPKDRFSAERLKGVDSTLKIQPAKLEDSAVYLCASSTLGGEQFFGPGTRLTVL.

This clonotype has ten or more counts. The rearrangement joins TRBV12-3 or TRBV12-4 to TRBJ2-5; 14 bases fit TRBD2. The CDR3 runs to 15 residues. J lost 5 bases, V lost 5 bases, and 4 bases had no gene match. Here the CDR3 DNA reads TGTGCCAGCAGTGGGACTAGCGGGAGCGTTGAGACCCAGTACTTC. Its translation: CASSGTSGSVETQYF.

To note about this clonotype: At one of its ends the junction is not consistent with the germline gene, which may arise from a read error. This chain connects TRBV5-5 to TRBJ1-2; D gene ambiguous. The CDR3 is 12 residues long. Germline V gene lookup returns CDR1 SGHKS and CDR2 YYEKEE (reference sequence). The CDR3 loop reads CAGSLIRVGYTF. As DNA, the CDR3 is TGTGCCGGCAGCTTGATAAGGGTTGGCTACACCTTC. Looking up the rest from reference TRBV5-5 and TRBJ1-2 gives the full variable domain: DAGVTQSPTHLIKTRGQQVTLRCSPISGHKSVSWYQQVLGQGPQFIFQYYEKEERGRGNFPDRFSARQFPNYSSELNVNALLLGDSALYLCAGSLIRVGYTFGSGTRLTVV.

This clonotype was counted at least ten times. The chain employs TRBV28 and TRBJ2-7; a weak D match, TRBD2 (6 bases). V was cut by 5 bases and J by 7 bases, with 18 bases left in between. The CDR3 runs 14 residues. Germline-derived CDR1 and CDR2 are MDHEN and SYDVKM. CDR3 DNA sequence: TGTGCCAGCAGTCTTACTCCCACCGGGGGTGAGCAGTACTTC. The encoded protein is CASSLTPTGGEQYF.

In its sample, this clonotype was seen many times. The V call is TRBV30, the J call TRBJ2-3; a weak D match, TRBD1 (6 bases). The germline V gene has CDR1 GTSNPN and CDR2 SVGIG (reference sequence). Trimming cost V 7 bases and J 2 bases, with 13 bases left between them. This CDR3 comprises 13 residues. CDR3 coding DNA: TGTGCCTCTCAAGGGGGAAACACAGATACGCAGTATTTT. It translates to CASQGGNTDTQYF.

This clonotype came up many times. The rearrangement joins TRBV5-6 to TRBJ2-5; 7 positions match TRBD1. The CDR3 is made up of 14 amino acids. Germline-derived CDR1 and CDR2 are SGHDT and YYEEEE. With V trimmed by 4 bases and J by 0 bases, 3 bases remained unmatched. The CDR3 nucleotides read TGTGCCAGCAGCAGTACAGGGGACCAAGAGACCCAGTACTTC. It yields the protein CASSSTGDQETQYF.

With regard to this clonotype: This may arise from a read error, as a much more abundant clone is one base away. This sequence joins TRBV14 and TRBJ1-6; D gene ambiguous. This CDR3 contains 13 residues. Germline V lookup: CDR1 SGHDN, CDR2 FVKESK. The CDR3 reads CASTHGYSSPLHF. CDR3 coding DNA: TGTGCCAGCACGCACGGGTATAGTTCACCCCTCCACTTT.

This chain links TRBV27 with TRBJ2-5; possibly TRBD2 for D (5 bases). The CDR3 consists of 12 residues. V lost 5 bases to trimming and J lost 9 bases, with 13 bases between them. Germline V gives CDR1 MNHEY, CDR2 SMNVEV (reference sequence). CDR3 sequence: CASSEPRGAQYF. CDR3 in DNA: TGTGCCAGCAGTGAGCCCCGGGGAGCCCAGTACTTC.

This clonotype has at least ten counts. The chain has TRBV7-3 and TRBJ2-1, with D perhaps matching TRBD1 (5 bases). V dropped 4 bases and J dropped 10 bases, with 11 bases sitting between them. Germline V gene data show CDR1 as SGHTA and CDR2 as FQGTGA. This CDR3 is 12 amino acids long. The CDR3 here is CASSSTGGEQFF. The CDR3 DNA follows: TGTGCCAGCAGCTCTACAGGTGGAGAGCAGTTCTTC.

V is TRBV12-3 or TRBV12-4 and J is TRBJ1-1; maybe TRBD1 (5 bases). The CDR3 runs to 13 residues. V shed 10 bases and J shed 1 base, with 13 bases lying between them. The CDR3 DNA reads as TGTGCCACCGCCGGGGGGGGGAACACTGAAGCTTTCTTT. It yields the protein CATAGGGNTEAFF.